Following are 8 T cell receptor beta chains from one sample sequenced in a study of T cell repertoires in cytomegalovirus infection. These receptors' targets are unknown. TCRdb analysed the reads with MiXCR anew, one entry per CDR3 protein. The sample consists of roughly 700,000 distinct CDR3 sequences, 30% to 40% of them appearing once. The specimen was cultured PBMCs, collected from culture after CMV antigen stimulation. The source of these receptors is a human donor in good health (CMV status not recorded). Some clones in this sample may be carry-over from other donors' samples.

This clonotype came up many times. The rearrangement links TRBV6-2 or TRBV6-3 to TRBJ1-1; possibly TRBD1 for D (5 bases). This CDR3 comprises 13 residues. In germline, CDR1 is MNHEY, CDR2 SVGEGT. V shed 2 bases and J shed 3 bases, with 7 bases lying between them. Written as DNA, the CDR3 is TGTGCCAGCAGTTACAGGGGTGACACTGAAGCTTTCTTT. It translates to CASSYRGDTEAFF.

The table lists this clonotype with many counts. The CDR3 sequence: CASSLGRGDQPQHF. CDR3 nucleotides: TGTGCCAGCAGCTTAGGACGGGGAGACCAGCCCCAGCATTTT. The rearrangement joins TRBV7-2 to TRBJ1-5; no firm D call. The CDR3 runs to 14 residues. Germline loops: CDR1 SGHTA, CDR2 FQGNSA. V shed 1 base and J shed 7 bases, with 11 bases lying between them.

The chain links TRBV29-1 to TRBJ1-5; 10 bases match TRBD1. The V gene's germline CDR1 is SQVTM and CDR2 ANQGSEA. Trimming cost V 4 bases and J 3 bases; bases outside gene matches: 3. The CDR3 is 14 residues long. In DNA form, the CDR3 reads TGCAGCGTTGCGGGACAGGGGTTCAATCAGCCCCAGCATTTT. Encoded protein: CSVAGQGFNQPQHF.

This clonotype was picked up a small number of times. V and J are TRBV28 and TRBJ1-2, with D perhaps TRBD1 (6 bases). Germline assignment: CDR1 MDHEN and CDR2 SYDVKM. V was trimmed by 9 bases and J by 5 bases, leaving 28 bases between them. The CDR3 loop spans 17 amino acids. As DNA, the CDR3 is TGTGCCAGTTCGCAGTTTTCGTCTGGGGGCGGATTATATGGCTACACCTTC. This translates into CASSQFSSGGGLYGYTF.

The genes are TRBV10-3 and TRBJ1-2; TRBD1 aligns across 9 bases. Losses at the gene ends were 7 bases for V and 8 bases for J; bases not matched to a gene: 11. Per germline, CDR1 ENHRY and CDR2 SYGVKD. CDR3 length: 14 amino acids. CDR3 coding DNA: TGTGCCATCACCTCCGGGACAGGGCCCGAGGGCTACACCTTC. Translating it yields CAITSGTGPEGYTF.

This clonotype came up a few times. This chain uses TRBV6-1 with TRBJ2-7; 10 bases are a match to TRBD1. The V and J ends lost 5 bases and 0 bases, in that order; junction bases with no gene match: 10. The V gene's germline CDR1 is MNHNS and CDR2 SASEGT. The CDR3 loop spans 17 amino acids. The CDR3 loop is CASSSAPGQGTSYEQYF. Written as DNA, the CDR3 is TGTGCCAGCAGTTCCGCCCCGGGACAGGGGACCTCCTACGAGCAGTACTTC.

This clonotype has more than one count but fewer than ten. This chain connects TRBV12-3 or TRBV12-4 to TRBJ2-7, with 8 bases that match TRBD1. Trimming at V came to 6 bases and at J to 6 bases, leaving 10 bases not matched to a gene. The CDR3 covers 14 residues. The CDR3 here is CASSSGQGAFEQYF. As DNA, the CDR3 is TGTGCCAGCAGCTCAGGACAGGGTGCTTTCGAGCAGTACTTC.

The chain's CDR3 is CASTRRTATGNTIYF. Written as DNA, the CDR3 is TGTGCCAGTACCCGGCGGACGGCAACTGGAAACACCATATATTTT. This chain uses TRBV19 with TRBJ1-3; D is undetermined. Germline values: CDR1 LNHDA, CDR2 SQIVND (reference sequence). This CDR3 has 15 residues. The V gene lost 7 bases and the J gene lost 2 bases, with 15 bases spanning the gap.